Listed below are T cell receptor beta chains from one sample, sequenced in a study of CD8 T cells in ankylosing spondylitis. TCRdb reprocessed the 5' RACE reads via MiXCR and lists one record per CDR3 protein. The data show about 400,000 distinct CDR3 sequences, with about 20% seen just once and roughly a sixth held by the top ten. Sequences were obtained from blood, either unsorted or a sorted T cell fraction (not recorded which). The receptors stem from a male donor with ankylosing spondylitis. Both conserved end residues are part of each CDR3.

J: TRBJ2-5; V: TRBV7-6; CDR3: CASGRGELGTQYF
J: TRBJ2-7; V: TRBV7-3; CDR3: CASSLYGTGTYEQYF
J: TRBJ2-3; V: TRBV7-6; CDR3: CASSALRGGLAATDTQYF
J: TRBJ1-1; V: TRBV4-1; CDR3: CASRVGMNTEAFF
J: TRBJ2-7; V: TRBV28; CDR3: CASRPNSPYEQYF
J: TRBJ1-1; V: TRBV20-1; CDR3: CSAHPNMNTEAFF
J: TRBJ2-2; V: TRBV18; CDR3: CASSPRTGNTGELFF
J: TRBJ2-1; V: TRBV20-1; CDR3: CSGLLASYNEQFF
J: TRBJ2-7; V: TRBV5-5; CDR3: CASSLGQGTSYEQYF
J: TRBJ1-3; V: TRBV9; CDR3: CASSVGNSGNTIYF
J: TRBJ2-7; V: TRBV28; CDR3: CASSFIPTASYEQYF
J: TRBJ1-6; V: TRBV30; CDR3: CAWSRGEDRHNSPLHF
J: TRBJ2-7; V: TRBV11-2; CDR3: CASGDTSGPYEQYF
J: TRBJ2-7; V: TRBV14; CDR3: CASSHSYEQYF
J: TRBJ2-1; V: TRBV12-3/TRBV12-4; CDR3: CASAETGTPGNEQFF
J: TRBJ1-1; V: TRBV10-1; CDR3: CASTADWGTEAFF
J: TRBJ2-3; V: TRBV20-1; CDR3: CSAASGSVNTQYF
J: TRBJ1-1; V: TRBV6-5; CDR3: CASSYSGHLNTEAFF
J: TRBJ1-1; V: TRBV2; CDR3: CASNPNQGQSAFF
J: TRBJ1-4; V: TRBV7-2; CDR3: CASSFSEAGTLFF
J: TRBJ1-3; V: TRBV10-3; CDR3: CAISESGQGDGNTIYF
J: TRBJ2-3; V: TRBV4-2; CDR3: CASSKGTSGSTDTQYF
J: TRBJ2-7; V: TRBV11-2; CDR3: CASSLDVLSGEQYF
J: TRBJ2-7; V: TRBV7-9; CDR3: CASSLSDSYEQYF
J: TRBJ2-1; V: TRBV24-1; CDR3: CATSAGSPYNEQFF
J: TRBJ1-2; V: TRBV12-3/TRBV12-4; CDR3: CASSLEGYYGYTF
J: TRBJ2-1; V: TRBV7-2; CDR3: CASSLRASYNEQFF
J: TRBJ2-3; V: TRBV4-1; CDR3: CASSLEGVAGTTDTQYF
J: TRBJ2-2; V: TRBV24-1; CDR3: CATSDLYSPDLTGELFF
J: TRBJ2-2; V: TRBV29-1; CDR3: CSVEVRLAGASGTGELFF
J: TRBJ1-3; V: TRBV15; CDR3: CATSRDYGNTIYF
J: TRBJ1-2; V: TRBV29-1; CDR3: CSGSGGGAGYTF
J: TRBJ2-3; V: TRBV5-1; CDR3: CASSLEARGSTDTQYF
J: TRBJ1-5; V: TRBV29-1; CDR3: CSVLGQGNQPQHF
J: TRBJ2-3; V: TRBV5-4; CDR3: CASTGTSGRSTDTQYF
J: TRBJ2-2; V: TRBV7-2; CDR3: CASSLGLTKGTGELFF
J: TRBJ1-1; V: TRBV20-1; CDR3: CSASLGHTEAFF
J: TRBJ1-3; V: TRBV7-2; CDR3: CASSFSKSGNTIYF
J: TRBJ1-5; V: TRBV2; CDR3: CASSEAAREARISNQPQHF
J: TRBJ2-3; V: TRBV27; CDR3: CASSSRHGDTQYF
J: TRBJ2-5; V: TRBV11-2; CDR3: CASSKGQGADETQYF
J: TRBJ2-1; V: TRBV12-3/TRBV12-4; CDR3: CASRKHGQPSNEQFF
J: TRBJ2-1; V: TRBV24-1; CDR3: CATSVGRGRGGAYNEQFF
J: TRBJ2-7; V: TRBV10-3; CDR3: CAISEGKHEQYF
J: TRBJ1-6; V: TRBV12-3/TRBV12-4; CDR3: CASSSTGAAYNSPLHF
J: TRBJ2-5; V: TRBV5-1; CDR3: CASRETSGSGETQYF
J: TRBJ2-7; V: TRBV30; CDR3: CAWSGFSGYEQYF
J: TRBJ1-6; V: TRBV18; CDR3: CASSPGQGDVSPLHF
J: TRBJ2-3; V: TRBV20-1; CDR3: CSAKTGGADTQYF
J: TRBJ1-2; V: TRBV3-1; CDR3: CASSQGQWGFGYTF
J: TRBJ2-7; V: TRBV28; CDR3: CASSFPAERGEQYF
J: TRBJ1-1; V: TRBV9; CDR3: CASSLSPGAEAFF
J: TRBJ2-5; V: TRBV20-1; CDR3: CSARSSGSQETQYF
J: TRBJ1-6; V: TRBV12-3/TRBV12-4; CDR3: CASNDRVASPLHF
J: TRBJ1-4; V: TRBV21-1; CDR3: CASSKDTTRDIEKLFF
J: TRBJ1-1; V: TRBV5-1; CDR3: CANSLVDGTEAFF
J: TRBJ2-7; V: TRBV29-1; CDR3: CSVEGGLGEEQYF